The rows below give T cell receptor beta chains drawn from one sample of a study of OX40 agonist ivuxolimab in advanced cancers. The repertoire was sequenced with immunoSEQ multiplex PCR; TCRdb's copy has only in-frame clones and lacks some. This repertoire shows around 76,000 clones, about 90% found once; its top ten account for more than 0.45%. The source material was CD4+ or CD8+ T cells sorted from blood, sampled in a trial of the OX40 agonist ivuxolimab. The receptors stem from an adult with an advanced solid tumor such as melanoma, head and neck, liver or kidney cancer. CDR3s leave out the opening cysteine and the closing phenylalanine or tryptophan.

TRBV30,AWSVPGASLSYEQY
TRBV28,ASSLGQANTEAF
TRBV5-4,ASSLSGSYGYT
TRBV5-1,ASSLVGMNTEAF
TRBV6-6,ASRFRDREAGELF
TRBV11-2,ASSSRTRDRRNYGYT
TRBV5-1,ASSLGTSGRAQETQY
TRBV7-3,ASSLARGSYNEQF
TRBV5-1,ASSPNGQLTDTQY
TRBV4-3,ASSQGGTGGVPSSTDTQY
TRBV28,ASSSLGGGSGNTIY
TRBV29-1,SVEPTGAYEQY
TRBV11-2,ASSLVPGGDTQY
TRBV15,ATSRVAGVGAGELF
TRBV5-8,ASSLLRRSYEQY
TRBV11-2,ASSLGAEGLVYEQY
TRBV14,ASSLSDNTEAF
TRBV30,AWRPLGGQLVGYT
TRBV7-2,ASSLSGVETQY
TRBV18,ASSPPQGGLGYT
TRBV7-3,ASSQTGAAGELF
TRBV10-1,ASSESSRTDTQY
TRBV5-1,ASSFLGPQETQY
TRBV10-3,AISNRGQGTGELF
TRBV6-6,ASSYSRGGGNGYT
TRBV30,AWSVEAGRATQY
TRBV19,ASSIADRRGNTIY
TRBV9,ASSVVSSLHNEQF
TRBV18,ASAKGGSNQPQH
TRBV2,ASVLTGFGQETQY
TRBV29-1,SAVRGTPGANEQF
TRBV30,AWRGLGGNQPQH
TRBV30,AWSVLGAQPQH
TRBV29-1,SVGQGSNQPQH
TRBV5-4,ASRREAAGEQY
TRBV6-5,ASSRQGDFPAF
TRBV5-1,ASSLGAINEQF
TRBV19,AANRGDVDQPQH
TRBV7-9,ASSLEPRNTEAF
TRBV7-8,ASSWTALSGNTIY